This T cell receptor (beta chain) stems from a study of identical twins. A single record per CDR3 protein comes from TCRdb applying MiXCR to the 5' RACE reads. Among 450,000 or so distinct CDR3 sequences listed, over 11% were seen once. There are 14 residues in the CDR3. V was cut by 6 bases and J by 4 bases, with 18 bases left in between. Germline lookup yields CDR1 DFQATT and CDR2 SNEGSKA (reference sequence). This clonotype was observed a handful of times. The same data also went into a second study, on yellow fever vaccine responses in identical twins.

The chain carries TRBV20-1 and TRBJ2-5; tentative D call: TRBD1 (6 bases). Sequenced sample: CD4+ T cells sorted from blood. This receptor was taken from a woman younger than 30 in good health. The CDR3 DNA is TGCAGTGCCGCACTTCAAGGGGGAACAGAGACCCAGTACTTC. The encoded protein is CSAALQGGTETQYF.